This T cell receptor beta chain appears in the sequencing data of a study of Graves' ophthalmopathy and Graves' hyperthyroidism. Study details: Peripheral blood was gathered at first diagnosis, ahead of any treatment whatsoever.

Trimming took 1 base from V and 2 from J; bases not matched to a gene: 8. This CDR3 region has 15 residues. Per germline, CDR1 DFQATT and CDR2 SNEGSKA (reference sequence). Investigators amplified TCR beta CDR3 regions from RNA transcripts. First-round RT-PCR used HTBI primers; second-round multiplex PCR followed. TCRdb reprocessed the multiplex PCR reads with MiXCR, giving one entry per CDR3 protein. The data contain 740,000 or so distinct CDR3 sequences, 40% of them singletons. PBMCs stemmed from 7.5 to 10 ml of fresh peripheral blood. Study-level points and caveats: This model predicted ophthalmopathy progression (sensitivity around 71%, specificity 72.22%).

This clonotype came up a few times. The antigen is unknown. V usage is TRBV20-1 and J usage is TRBJ2-7, with 7 bases fitting TRBD1. This TCR was recovered from an adult man with Graves' ophthalmopathy. Source material: peripheral blood. In nucleotides, the CDR3 is TGCAGTGCTAGAGTCTGGGACAGAGGAGCCTACGAGCAGTACTTC. Translated: CSARVWDRGAYEQYF.